This T cell receptor beta chain derives from a study of neurological immune-mediated disorders. The CDR3 runs 15 residues. CDR1 is MGHDK, CDR2 SYGVNS, per germline. V lost 4 bases to trimming and J lost 1 base, with 13 bases between them. This clonotype appeared many times. The making of cDNA relied on 5'RACE with 10-nucleotide random UMIs. Every sequencing run gave over 190 million TCR-beta sequences, taken from 15-18 subjects. TCRdb reprocessed the 5' RACE reads via MiXCR and lists one record per CDR3 protein. The sample yields some 49,000 distinct CDR3 sequences, 8% to 10% seen once. This sample's time point: longitudinal time-point 1 (baseline). A blood bank in Maryland, USA, provided the volunteers who served as healthy controls.

This receptor was taken from a woman aged 40 to 49 in good health. V is TRBV25-1 and J is TRBJ1-1, with D unresolved. Input material: PBMCs. This CDR3 reads CASSGYGVRNTEAFF. As DNA, the CDR3 is TGTGCCAGCAGTGGATATGGGGTCAGGAACACTGAAGCTTTCTTT.